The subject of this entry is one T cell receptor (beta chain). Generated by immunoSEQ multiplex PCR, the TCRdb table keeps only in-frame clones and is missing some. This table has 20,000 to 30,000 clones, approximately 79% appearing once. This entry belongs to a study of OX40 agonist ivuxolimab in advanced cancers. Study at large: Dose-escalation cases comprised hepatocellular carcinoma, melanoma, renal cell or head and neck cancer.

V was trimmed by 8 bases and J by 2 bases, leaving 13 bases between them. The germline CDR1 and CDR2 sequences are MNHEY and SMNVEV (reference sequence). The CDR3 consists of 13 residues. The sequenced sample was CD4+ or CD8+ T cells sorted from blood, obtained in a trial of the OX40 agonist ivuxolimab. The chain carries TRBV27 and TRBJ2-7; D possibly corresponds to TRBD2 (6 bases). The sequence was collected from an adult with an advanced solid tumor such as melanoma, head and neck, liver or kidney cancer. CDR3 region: CASSIAATYEQYF. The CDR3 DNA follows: TGTGCCAGCTCAATAGCGGCAACCTACGAGCAGTACTTC.